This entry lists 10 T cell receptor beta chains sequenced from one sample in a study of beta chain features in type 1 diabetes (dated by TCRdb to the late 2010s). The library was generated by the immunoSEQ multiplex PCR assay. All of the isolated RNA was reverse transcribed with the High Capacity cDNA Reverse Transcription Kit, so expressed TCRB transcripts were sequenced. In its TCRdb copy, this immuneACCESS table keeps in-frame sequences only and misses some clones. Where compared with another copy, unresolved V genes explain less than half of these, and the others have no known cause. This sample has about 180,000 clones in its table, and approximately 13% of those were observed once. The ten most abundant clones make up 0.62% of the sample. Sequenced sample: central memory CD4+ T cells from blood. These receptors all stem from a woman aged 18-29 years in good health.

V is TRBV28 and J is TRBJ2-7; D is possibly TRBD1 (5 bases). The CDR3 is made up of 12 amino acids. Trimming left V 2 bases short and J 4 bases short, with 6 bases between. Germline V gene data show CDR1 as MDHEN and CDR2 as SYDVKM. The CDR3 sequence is CASSLKGYEQYF. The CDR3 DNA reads TGTGCCAGCAGTTTAAAGGGGTACGAGCAGTACTTC.

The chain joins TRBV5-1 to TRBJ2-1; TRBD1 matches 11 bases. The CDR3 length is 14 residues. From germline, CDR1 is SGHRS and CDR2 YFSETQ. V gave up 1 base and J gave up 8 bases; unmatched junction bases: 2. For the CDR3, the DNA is TGCGCCAGCAGCTTGAAGGACAGGGGGCATGAGCAGTTCTTC. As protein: CASSLKDRGHEQFF.

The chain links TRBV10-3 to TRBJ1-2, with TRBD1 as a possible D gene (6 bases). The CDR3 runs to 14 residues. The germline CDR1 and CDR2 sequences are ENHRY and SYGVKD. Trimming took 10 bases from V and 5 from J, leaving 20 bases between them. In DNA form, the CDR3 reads TGTGCCAGCAGCTCCGGGACACCACCGTATGGCTACACCTTC. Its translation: CASSSGTPPYGYTF.

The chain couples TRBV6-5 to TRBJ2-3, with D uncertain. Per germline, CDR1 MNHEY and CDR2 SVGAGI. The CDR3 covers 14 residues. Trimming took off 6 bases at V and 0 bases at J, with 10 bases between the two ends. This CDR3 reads CASRPMASTDTQYF. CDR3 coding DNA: TGTGCCAGCAGACCCATGGCTAGCACAGATACGCAGTATTTT.

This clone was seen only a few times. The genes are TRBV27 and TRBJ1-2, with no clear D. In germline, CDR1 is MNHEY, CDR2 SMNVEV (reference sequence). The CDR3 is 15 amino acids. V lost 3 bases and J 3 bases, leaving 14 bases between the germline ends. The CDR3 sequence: CASSLRENHYYGYTF. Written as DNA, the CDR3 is TGTGCCAGCAGTTTGAGGGAAAACCACTACTATGGCTACACCTTC.

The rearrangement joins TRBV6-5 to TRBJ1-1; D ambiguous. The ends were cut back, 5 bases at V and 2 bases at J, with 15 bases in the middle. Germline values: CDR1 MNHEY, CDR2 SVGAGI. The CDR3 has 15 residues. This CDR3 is CASSGREGGNTEAFF. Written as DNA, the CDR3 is TGTGCCAGCAGTGGCCGGGAGGGAGGTAACACTGAAGCTTTCTTT.

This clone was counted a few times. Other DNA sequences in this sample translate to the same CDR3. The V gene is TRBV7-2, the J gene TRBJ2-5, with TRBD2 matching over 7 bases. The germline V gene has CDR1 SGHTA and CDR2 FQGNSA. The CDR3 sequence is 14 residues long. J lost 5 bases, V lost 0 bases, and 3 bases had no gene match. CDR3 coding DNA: TGTGCCAGCAGCTTAGCGGGGGGAGGGGAGACCCAGTACTTC. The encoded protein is CASSLAGGGETQYF.

As DNA, the CDR3 is TGTGCCAGCAGCTTGGGGAGGCAGCGCATGAACACTGAAGCTTTCTTT. It is translated as CASSLGRQRMNTEAFF. The gene calls are TRBV5-4 and TRBJ1-1, with no clear D. The CDR3 has 16 amino acids. The germline V and J ends were trimmed by 0 bases and 0 bases, with 12 bases remaining between them. CDR1 SGHNT and CDR2 YYREEE come from the germline V gene (reference sequence). Looking up the rest from reference TRBV5-4 and TRBJ1-1 gives the full variable domain: ETGVTQSPTHLIKTRGQQVTLRCSSQSGHNTVSWYQQALGQGPQFIFQYYREEENGRGNFPPRFSGLQFPNYSSELNVNALELDDSALYLCASSLGRQRMNTEAFFGQGTRLTVV.

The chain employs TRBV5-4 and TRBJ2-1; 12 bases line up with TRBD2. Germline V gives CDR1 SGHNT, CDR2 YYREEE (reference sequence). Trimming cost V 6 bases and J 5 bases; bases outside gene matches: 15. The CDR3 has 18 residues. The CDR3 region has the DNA TGTGCCAGCAACCCTACCTCTAGCGGGAGGGCCGCGAACAATGAGCAGTTCTTC. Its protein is CASNPTSSGRAANNEQFF.

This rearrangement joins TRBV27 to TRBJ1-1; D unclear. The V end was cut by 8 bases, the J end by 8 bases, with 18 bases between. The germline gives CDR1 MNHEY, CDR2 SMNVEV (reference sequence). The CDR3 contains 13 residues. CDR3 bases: TGTGCCAGCGGAACGTACGGGATCGGGGAAGCTTTCTTT. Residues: CASGTYGIGEAFF.